This T cell receptor (beta chain) was identified in a study of cytomegalovirus exposure and HLA in healthy donors. Broader study findings: A later analysis by the authors found several of the most significant clusters apparently linked to common viral pathogens. Other equally common chains were less clonally expanded than HLA-associated TCR beta chains, a later analysis showed. Cytomegalovirus association was listed for 150 to 200 TCR beta chains. Later analysis identified a missense DCLRE1C variant that was linked to TCR beta V- and J-gene trimming.

This clone came up a few times. Its antigen is currently unknown. Primers for the PCR totalled 60 Vbeta and 13 Jbeta. TCRdb keeps only in-frame clones here, not all; method: immunoSEQ multiplex PCR. The sample contains about 110,000 clones, about 69% of which appear only once. Sequencing input: PBMCs. The receptor was derived from a middle-aged man in good health and CMV-seronegative.

The CDR3 loop reads CASTTSSGGVREQYF. In nucleotides, the CDR3 is TGCGCCAGCACAACAAGTAGCGGGGGGGTTCGCGAGCAGTACTTC. The V call is TRBV10-2, the J call TRBJ2-7, with 11 positions matching TRBD2. In germline, CDR1 is WSHSY, CDR2 SAAADI. J was trimmed by 6 bases and V by 7 bases; bases with no gene match: 11. This CDR3 is built from 15 residues.